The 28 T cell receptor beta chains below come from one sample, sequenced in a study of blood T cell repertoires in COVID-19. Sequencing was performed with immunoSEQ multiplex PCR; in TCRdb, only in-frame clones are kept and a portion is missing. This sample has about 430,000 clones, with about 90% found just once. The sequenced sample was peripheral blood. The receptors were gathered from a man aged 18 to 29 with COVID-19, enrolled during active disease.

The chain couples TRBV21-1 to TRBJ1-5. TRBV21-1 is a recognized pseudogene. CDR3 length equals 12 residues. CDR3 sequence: CASTEINQPQHF. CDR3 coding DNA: TGTGCCAGCACTGAGATTAATCAGCCCCAGCATTTT.

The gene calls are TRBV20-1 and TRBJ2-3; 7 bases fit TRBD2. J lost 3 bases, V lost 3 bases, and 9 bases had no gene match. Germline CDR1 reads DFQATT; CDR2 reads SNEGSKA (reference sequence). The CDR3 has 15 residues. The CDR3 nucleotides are TGCAGTGCTAGTGGGGGAGGGCCTTCGACAGATACGCAGTATTTT. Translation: CSASGGGPSTDTQYF.

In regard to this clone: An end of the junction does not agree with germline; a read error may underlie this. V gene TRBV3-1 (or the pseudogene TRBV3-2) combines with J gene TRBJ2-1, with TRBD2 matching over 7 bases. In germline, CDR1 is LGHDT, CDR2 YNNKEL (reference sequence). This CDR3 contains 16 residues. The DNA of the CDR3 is TGTGCCAGCAGCCCAAGGACTAGTGGCACCTCATCCGGTTTGGTCTTC. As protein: CASSPRTSGTSSGLVF.

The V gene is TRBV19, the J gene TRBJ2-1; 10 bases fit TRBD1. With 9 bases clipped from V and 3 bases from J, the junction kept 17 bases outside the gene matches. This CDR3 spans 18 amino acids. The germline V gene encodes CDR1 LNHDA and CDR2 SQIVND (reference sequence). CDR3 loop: CASRKDVGTGDFYNEQFF. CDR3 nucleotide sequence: TGTGCCAGCCGTAAGGACGTCGGGACAGGGGATTTCTACAATGAGCAGTTCTTC. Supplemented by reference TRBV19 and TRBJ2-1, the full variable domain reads DGGITQSPKYLFRKEGQNVTLSCEQNLNHDAMYWYRQDPGQGLRLIYYSQIVNDFQKGDIAEGYSVSREKKESFPLTVTSAQKNPTAFYLCASRKDVGTGDFYNEQFFGPGTRLTVL.

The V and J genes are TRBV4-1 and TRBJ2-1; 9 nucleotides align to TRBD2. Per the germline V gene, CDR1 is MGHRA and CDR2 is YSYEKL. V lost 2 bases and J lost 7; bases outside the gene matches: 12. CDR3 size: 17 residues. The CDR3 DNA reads TGCGCCAGCAGCCAATTGTTTTCGGGACTAGCAGGAAATGAGCAGTTCTTC. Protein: CASSQLFSGLAGNEQFF.

The CDR3 sequence: CASSIGDYRREQFF. The DNA for the CDR3 is TGTGCCAGTAGTATAGGGGACTACCGACGTGAGCAGTTCTTC. The chain is built from TRBV19 and TRBJ2-1, with 7 positions matching TRBD2. Trimming removed 1 base from V and 9 bases from J; junction bases left unmatched: 6. The CDR3 length is 14 residues. The germline V gene encodes CDR1 LNHDA and CDR2 SQIVND (reference sequence).

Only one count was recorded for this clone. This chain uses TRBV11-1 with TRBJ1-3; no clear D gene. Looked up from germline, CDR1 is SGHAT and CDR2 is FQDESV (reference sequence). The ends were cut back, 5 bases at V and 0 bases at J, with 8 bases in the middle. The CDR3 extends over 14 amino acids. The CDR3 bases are TGTGCCAGCAGCGAGACTGGCTCTGGAAACACCATATATTTT. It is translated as CASSETGSGNTIYF.

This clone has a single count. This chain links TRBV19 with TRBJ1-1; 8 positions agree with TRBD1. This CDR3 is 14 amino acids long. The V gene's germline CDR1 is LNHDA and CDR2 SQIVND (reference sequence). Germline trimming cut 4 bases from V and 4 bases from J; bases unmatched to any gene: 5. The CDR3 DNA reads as TGTGCCAGTAGTAACAGGGGGAGGAGCACTGAAGCTTTCTTT. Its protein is CASSNRGRSTEAFF. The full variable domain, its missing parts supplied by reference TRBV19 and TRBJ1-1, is DGGITQSPKYLFRKEGQNVTLSCEQNLNHDAMYWYRQDPGQGLRLIYYSQIVNDFQKGDIAEGYSVSREKKESFPLTVTSAQKNPTAFYLCASSNRGRSTEAFFGQGTRLTVV.

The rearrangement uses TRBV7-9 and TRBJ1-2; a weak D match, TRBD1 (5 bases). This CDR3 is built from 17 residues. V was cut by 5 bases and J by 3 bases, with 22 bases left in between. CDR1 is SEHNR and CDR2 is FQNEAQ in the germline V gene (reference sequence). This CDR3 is CASSPPGADGLDYGYTF. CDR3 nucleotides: TGTGCCAGCAGCCCTCCTGGGGCGGATGGGTTGGACTATGGCTACACCTTC. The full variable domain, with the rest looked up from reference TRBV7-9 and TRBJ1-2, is DTGVSQNPRHKITKRGQNVTFRCDPISEHNRLYWYRQTLGQGPEFLTYFQNEAQLEKSRLLSDRFSAERPKGSFSTLEIQRTEQGDSAMYLCASSPPGADGLDYGYTFGSGTRLTVV.

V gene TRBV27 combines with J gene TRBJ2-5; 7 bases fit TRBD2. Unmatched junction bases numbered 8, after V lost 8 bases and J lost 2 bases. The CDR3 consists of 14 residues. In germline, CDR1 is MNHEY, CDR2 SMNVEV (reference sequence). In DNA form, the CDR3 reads TGTGCCAGCCGATTGTGGGGGGGACAAGAGACCCAGTACTTC. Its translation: CASRLWGGQETQYF.

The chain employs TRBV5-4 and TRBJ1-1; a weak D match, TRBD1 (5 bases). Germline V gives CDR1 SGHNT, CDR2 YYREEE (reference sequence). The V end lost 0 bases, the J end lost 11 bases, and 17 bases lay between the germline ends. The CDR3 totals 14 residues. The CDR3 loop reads CASSLEGFVGQAFF. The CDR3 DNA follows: TGTGCCAGCAGCTTGGAGGGGTTCGTGGGGCAGGCTTTCTTT.

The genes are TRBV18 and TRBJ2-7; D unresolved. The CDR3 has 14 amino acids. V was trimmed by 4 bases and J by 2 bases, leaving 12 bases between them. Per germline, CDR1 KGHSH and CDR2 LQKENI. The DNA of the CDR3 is TGTGCCAGCTCACGATCAGAACCACCCTACGAGCAGTACTTC. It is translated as CASSRSEPPYEQYF.

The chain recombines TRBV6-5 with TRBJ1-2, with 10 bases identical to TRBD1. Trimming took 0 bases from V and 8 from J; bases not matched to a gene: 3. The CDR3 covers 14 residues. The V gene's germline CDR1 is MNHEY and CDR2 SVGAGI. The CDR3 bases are TGTGCCAGCAGTTACTCAGGACAGGGGGGAGGCTACACCTTC. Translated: CASSYSGQGGGYTF.

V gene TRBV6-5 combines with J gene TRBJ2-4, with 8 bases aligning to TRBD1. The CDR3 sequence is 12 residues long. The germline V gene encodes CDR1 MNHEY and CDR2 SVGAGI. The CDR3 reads CGTGSPKSIQYF. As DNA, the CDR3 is TGTGGGACAGGGAGCCCCAAATCGATTCAGTACTTC.

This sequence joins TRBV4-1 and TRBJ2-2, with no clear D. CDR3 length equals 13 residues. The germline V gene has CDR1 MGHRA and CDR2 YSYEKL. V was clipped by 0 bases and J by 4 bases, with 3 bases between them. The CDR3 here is CASSQDGTGELFF. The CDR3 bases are TGCGCCAGCAGCCAAGACGGCACCGGGGAGCTGTTTTTT.

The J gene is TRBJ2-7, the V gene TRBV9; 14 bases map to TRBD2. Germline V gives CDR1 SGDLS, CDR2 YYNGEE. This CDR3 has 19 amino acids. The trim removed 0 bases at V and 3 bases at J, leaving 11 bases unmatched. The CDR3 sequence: CASSVDPTSGRAEGYEQYF. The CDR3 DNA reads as TGTGCCAGCAGCGTAGATCCGACTAGCGGGAGGGCGGAGGGCTACGAGCAGTACTTC.

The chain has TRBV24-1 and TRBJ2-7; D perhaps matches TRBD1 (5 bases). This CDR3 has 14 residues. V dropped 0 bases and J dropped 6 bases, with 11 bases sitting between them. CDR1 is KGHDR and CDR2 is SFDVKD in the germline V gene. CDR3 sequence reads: CATSDLDQGGEQYF. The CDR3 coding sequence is TGTGCCACCAGTGATTTGGACCAGGGTGGCGAGCAGTACTTC.

As DNA, the CDR3 is TGTGCCACCAGTGATCCTAGGGGCGGGAGAGAGACCCAGTACTTC. Translation: CATSDPRGGRETQYF. V and J are TRBV24-1 and TRBJ2-5, with 7 positions matching TRBD2. The CDR3 sequence is 15 residues long. V shed 3 bases, J shed 4 bases, and the junction held 7 bases outside the gene matches. Per germline, CDR1 KGHDR and CDR2 SFDVKD.

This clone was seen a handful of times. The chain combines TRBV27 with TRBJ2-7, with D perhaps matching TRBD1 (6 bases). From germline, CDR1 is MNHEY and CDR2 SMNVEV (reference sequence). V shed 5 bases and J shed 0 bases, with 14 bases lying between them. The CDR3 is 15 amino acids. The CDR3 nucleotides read TGTGCCAGCAGTAAAAGGACAGAATCCTCCTACGAGCAGTACTTC. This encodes CASSKRTESSYEQYF.

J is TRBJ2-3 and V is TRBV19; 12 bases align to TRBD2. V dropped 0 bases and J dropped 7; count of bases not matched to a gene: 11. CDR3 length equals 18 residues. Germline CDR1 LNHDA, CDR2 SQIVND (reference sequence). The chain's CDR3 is CASSIEPGTSGQFYTQYF. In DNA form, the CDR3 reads TGTGCCAGTAGTATAGAACCCGGGACTAGCGGGCAATTCTATACGCAGTATTTT. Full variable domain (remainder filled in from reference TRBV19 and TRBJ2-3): DGGITQSPKYLFRKEGQNVTLSCEQNLNHDAMYWYRQDPGQGLRLIYYSQIVNDFQKGDIAEGYSVSREKKESFPLTVTSAQKNPTAFYLCASSIEPGTSGQFYTQYFGPGTRLTVL.

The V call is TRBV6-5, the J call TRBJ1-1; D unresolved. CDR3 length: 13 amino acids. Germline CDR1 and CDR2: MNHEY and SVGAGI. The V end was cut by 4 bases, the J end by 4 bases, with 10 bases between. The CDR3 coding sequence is TGTGCCAGCAGTTCTCGGGTTGGCACTGAAGCTTTCTTT. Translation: CASSSRVGTEAFF.

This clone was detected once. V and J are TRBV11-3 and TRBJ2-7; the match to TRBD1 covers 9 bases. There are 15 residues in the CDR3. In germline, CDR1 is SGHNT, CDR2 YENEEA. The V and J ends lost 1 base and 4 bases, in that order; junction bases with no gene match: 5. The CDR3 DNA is TGTGCCAGCAGCTTAGGTGGGACAGGGTTTTACGAGCAGTACTTC. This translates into CASSLGGTGFYEQYF.

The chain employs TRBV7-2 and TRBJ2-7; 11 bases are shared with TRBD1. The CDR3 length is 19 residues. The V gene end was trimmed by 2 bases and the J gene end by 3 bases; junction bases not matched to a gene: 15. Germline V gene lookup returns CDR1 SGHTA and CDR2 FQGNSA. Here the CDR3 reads CASSLIRFFGTGGLYEQYF. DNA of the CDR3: TGTGCCAGCAGCTTAATTCGCTTTTTCGGGACAGGGGGGCTCTACGAGCAGTACTTC.

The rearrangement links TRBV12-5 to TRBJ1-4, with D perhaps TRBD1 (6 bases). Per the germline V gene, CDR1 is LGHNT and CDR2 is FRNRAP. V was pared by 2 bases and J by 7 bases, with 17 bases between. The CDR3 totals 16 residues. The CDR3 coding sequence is TGTGCTAGTGGTTTGCGCGGGGGACAAGAGAGTGAAAAACTGTTTTTT. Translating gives CASGLRGGQESEKLFF. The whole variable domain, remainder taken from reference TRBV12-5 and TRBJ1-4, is DARVTQTPRHKVTEMGQEVTMRCQPILGHNTVFWYRQTMMQGLELLAYFRNRAPLDDSGMPKDRFSAEMPDATLATLKIQPSEPRDSAVYFCASGLRGGQESEKLFFGSGTQLSVL.

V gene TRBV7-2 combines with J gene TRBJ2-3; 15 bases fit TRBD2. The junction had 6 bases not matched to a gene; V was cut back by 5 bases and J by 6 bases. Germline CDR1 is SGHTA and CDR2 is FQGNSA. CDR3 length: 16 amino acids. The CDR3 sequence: CASSRTSGGAGDTQYF. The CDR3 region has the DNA TGTGCCAGCAGCAGGACTAGCGGGGGGGCAGGGGATACGCAGTATTTT.

The CDR3 protein is CASSYIGRDGSPLHF. DNA of the CDR3: TGTGCCAGCAGTTACATCGGCAGGGATGGTTCACCCCTCCACTTT. The chain recombines TRBV6-5 with TRBJ1-6; D possibly corresponds to TRBD1 (5 bases). Germline CDR1 is MNHEY and CDR2 is SVGAGI. Trimming left V 2 bases short and J 9 bases short, with 14 bases between. This CDR3 is built from 15 residues.

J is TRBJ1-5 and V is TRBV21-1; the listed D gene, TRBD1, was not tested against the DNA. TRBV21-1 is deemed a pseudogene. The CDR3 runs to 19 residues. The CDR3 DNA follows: TGTGCCAGCAGCCCTCCAGGCGTTTACAGATTTTATAGCAATCAGCCCCAGCATTTT. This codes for CASSPPGVYRFYSNQPQHF.

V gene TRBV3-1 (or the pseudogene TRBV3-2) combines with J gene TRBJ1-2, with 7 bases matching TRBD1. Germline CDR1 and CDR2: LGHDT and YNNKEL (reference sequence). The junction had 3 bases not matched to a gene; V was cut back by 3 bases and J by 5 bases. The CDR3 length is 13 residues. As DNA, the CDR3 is TGTGCCAGCAGCCAGACAGGGCTGTATGGCTACACCTTC. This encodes CASSQTGLYGYTF.